A single T cell receptor (beta chain) is shown here with its context. Its target is unknown. The protocol was immunoSEQ multiplex PCR, while the TCRdb copy is restricted to in-frame clones and leaves out a portion. The table includes under 150,000 clones, nearly 95% detected once. The data stem from a study of T cell responses to AZD1222 COVID-19 vaccine. Points from the study as a whole: Scientists sampled the repertoires only once the peak T cell response had passed. Just a handful of AZD1222 recipients were seropositive at baseline. Distributed over spike, vaccine-associated CD4 TCRs predominated at 160-218 and 743-854. Spike-specific TCRs gained breadth and depth after people received two AZD1222 doses.

This CDR3 is built from 15 residues. CDR1 is GTSNPN, CDR2 SVGIG, per germline (reference sequence). The V and J ends lost 4 bases and 0 bases respectively, with 10 bases between them. This receptor was taken from an adult in good health. The source was peripheral blood, collected on day 0 of AZD1222 vaccination. This chain links TRBV30 with TRBJ1-6; D uncertain. The CDR3 coding sequence is TGTGCCTGGAAGACCGTGAGCTCCTATAATTCACCCCTCCACTTT. Translating gives CAWKTVSSYNSPLHF.